A selection of T cell receptor beta chains follows, all from one sample in a study of blood T cell repertoires in COVID-19. Assay used: immunoSEQ multiplex PCR; TCRdb lists only in-frame clones, some missing. The data contain about 59,000 clones, around 73% of them singletons. Material: peripheral blood. The receptors come from a man of 80 years or more with acute or convalescent COVID-19. The CDR3 runs from the conserved cysteine through the conserved F or W.

v_gene: TRBV18
len: 13
j_gene: TRBJ1-1
CDR3aa: CASSPGQVTEAFF

v_gene: TRBV14
len: 16
j_gene: TRBJ2-5
CDR3aa: CASSRRTSGSGETQYF

v_gene: TRBV11-3
len: 19
j_gene: TRBJ2-1
CDR3aa: CASSLEGTSGVDSYNEQFF

v_gene: TRBV20-1
len: 11
j_gene: TRBJ1-2
CDR3aa: CSASRGGGYTF

v_gene: TRBV27
len: 14
j_gene: TRBJ1-1
CDR3aa: CASRPRHPNTEAFF

v_gene: TRBV3-1/TRBV3-2
len: 13
j_gene: TRBJ2-1
CDR3aa: CASSQESGSEQFF

v_gene: TRBV2
len: 14
j_gene: TRBJ2-5
CDR3aa: CASSPWEGLETQYF

v_gene: TRBV7-8
len: 13
j_gene: TRBJ1-1
CDR3aa: CASSLYRDTEAFF

v_gene: TRBV5-1
len: 14
j_gene: TRBJ1-4
CDR3aa: CASSYGTGGEKLFF

v_gene: TRBV3-1/TRBV3-2
len: 14
j_gene: TRBJ1-1
CDR3aa: CASSQDRGNTEAFF

v_gene: TRBV2
len: 15
j_gene: TRBJ2-6
CDR3aa: CASRKQGSGANVLTF

v_gene: TRBV5-1
len: 15
j_gene: TRBJ2-5
CDR3aa: CASSPGFEYQETQYF

v_gene: TRBV10-3
len: 16
j_gene: TRBJ2-3
CDR3aa: CAISEGLAGSTDTQYF

v_gene: TRBV5-6
len: 17
j_gene: TRBJ2-5
CDR3aa: CASSLRGTGISVKTQYF

v_gene: TRBV2
len: 16
j_gene: TRBJ1-2
CDR3aa: CASSPPDTDRGDGYTF

v_gene: TRBV19
len: 14
j_gene: TRBJ1-6
CDR3aa: CASSQTEDNSPLHF

v_gene: TRBV14
len: 13
j_gene: TRBJ1-1
CDR3aa: CASSDFTGGEAFF

v_gene: TRBV9
len: 15
j_gene: TRBJ2-5
CDR3aa: CASSVVAGGQETQYF

v_gene: TRBV7-6
len: 14
j_gene: TRBJ1-1
CDR3aa: CASSPTGMNTEAFF

v_gene: TRBV7-9
len: 13
j_gene: TRBJ1-1
CDR3aa: CASSTPGRDEAFF

v_gene: TRBV3-1/TRBV3-2
len: 13
j_gene: TRBJ2-1
CDR3aa: CASSQLQDNEQFF

v_gene: TRBV7-9
len: 19
j_gene: TRBJ2-2
CDR3aa: CASSFPGSLSGGDTGELFF

v_gene: TRBV18
len: 14
j_gene: TRBJ1-2
CDR3aa: CASSGDSHNYGYTF

v_gene: TRBV5-1
len: 13
j_gene: TRBJ2-1
CDR3aa: CASSLELDFEQFF

v_gene: TRBV5-1
len: 15
j_gene: TRBJ2-7
CDR3aa: CASSLVSSGPYEQYF

v_gene: TRBV11-3
len: 13
j_gene: TRBJ1-1
CDR3aa: CASSLTRAGEAFF

v_gene: TRBV5-6
len: 16
j_gene: TRBJ2-2
CDR3aa: CASSLGSFVYTGELFF

v_gene: TRBV11-3
len: 14
j_gene: TRBJ2-3
CDR3aa: CASSFEGGTDTQYF

v_gene: TRBV30
len: 15
j_gene: TRBJ2-7
CDR3aa: CAWKVMRQGAYEQYF

v_gene: TRBV2
len: 16
j_gene: TRBJ1-2
CDR3aa: CASTTLRGLTNYGYTF

v_gene: TRBV11-2
len: 18
j_gene: TRBJ2-1
CDR3aa: CASSFRRVLAGVNNEQFF

v_gene: TRBV2
len: 14
j_gene: TRBJ2-7
CDR3aa: CASSEGQGSYEQYF

v_gene: TRBV18
len: 13
j_gene: TRBJ2-5
CDR3aa: CASSPQPGETQYF

v_gene: TRBV28
len: 14
j_gene: TRBJ1-1
CDR3aa: CASSLSGAAFAAFF

v_gene: TRBV10-3
len: 11
j_gene: TRBJ1-4
CDR3aa: CASGRGEKLFF

v_gene: TRBV30
len: 15
j_gene: TRBJ2-7
CDR3aa: CAWSTRTGTNYEQYF

v_gene: TRBV3-1/TRBV3-2
len: 14
j_gene: TRBJ1-2
CDR3aa: CASSPVIMNYGYTF

v_gene: TRBV5-1
len: 16
j_gene: TRBJ2-1
CDR3aa: CASSLGPGVRSNEQFF

v_gene: TRBV30
len: 13
j_gene: TRBJ1-4
CDR3aa: CAWTSRAGEKLFF

v_gene: TRBV7-9
len: 14
j_gene: TRBJ2-7
CDR3aa: CASSSTSGSYEQYF

v_gene: TRBV2
len: 14
j_gene: TRBJ2-7
CDR3aa: CASSDRDSPSKQYF

v_gene: TRBV27
len: 15
j_gene: TRBJ2-7
CDR3aa: CASSVSGQISYEQYF

v_gene: TRBV5-4
len: 14
j_gene: TRBJ1-5
CDR3aa: CASSFQGSNQPQHF

v_gene: TRBV11-2
len: 19
j_gene: TRBJ2-2
CDR3aa: CASSLLLTSGPTNTGELFF

v_gene: TRBV7-2
len: 14
j_gene: TRBJ1-5
CDR3aa: CASSFLGPNQPQHF

v_gene: TRBV7-9
len: 14
j_gene: TRBJ2-4
CDR3aa: CASSADRRKNIQYF

v_gene: TRBV27
len: 16
j_gene: TRBJ2-1
CDR3aa: CASSLIGQGSKDEQFF

v_gene: TRBV27
len: 14
j_gene: TRBJ1-2
CDR3aa: CASSPDRDNYGYTF

v_gene: TRBV7-2
len: 16
j_gene: TRBJ2-1
CDR3aa: CASSMLAIGSYNEQFF

v_gene: TRBV12-3/TRBV12-4
len: 13
j_gene: TRBJ1-5
CDR3aa: CASSLDSGQPQHF

v_gene: TRBV2
len: 14
j_gene: TRBJ1-3
CDR3aa: CASSPTDSGNTIYF

v_gene: TRBV18
len: 15
j_gene: TRBJ1-1
CDR3aa: CASSPPGKSGTEAFF